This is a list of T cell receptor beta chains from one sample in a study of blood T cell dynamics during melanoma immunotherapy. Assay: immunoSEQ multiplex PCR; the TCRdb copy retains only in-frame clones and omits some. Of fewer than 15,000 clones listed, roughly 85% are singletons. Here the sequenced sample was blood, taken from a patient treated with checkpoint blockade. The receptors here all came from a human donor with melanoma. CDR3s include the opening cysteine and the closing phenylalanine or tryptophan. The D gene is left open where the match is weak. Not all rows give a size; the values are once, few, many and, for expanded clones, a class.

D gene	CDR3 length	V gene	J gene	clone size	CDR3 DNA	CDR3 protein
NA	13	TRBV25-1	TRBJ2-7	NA	TGTGCCAGCACCAGGGGGGGTAGCGACGAGCAGTACTTC	CASTRGGSDEQYF
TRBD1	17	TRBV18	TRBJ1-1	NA	TGTGCCAGCTCACTCGGACAGGGGGCGAAGAACGCCCTTATGGCTTTCTTT	CASSLGQGAKNALMAFF
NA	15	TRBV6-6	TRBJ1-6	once	TGTGCCAGCAGCCCCACGGGCTCCTATAATTCACCCCTCCACTTT	CASSPTGSYNSPLHF
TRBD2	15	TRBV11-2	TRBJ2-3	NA	TGTGCCAGCCGCGATAGCGGGAGGCTCCCAGATACGCAGTATTTT	CASRDSGRLPDTQYF
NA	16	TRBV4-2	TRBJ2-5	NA	TGTGCCAGCAGCCAAGACAGCCCAGCGTTCCAAGAGACCCAGTACTTC	CASSQDSPAFQETQYF
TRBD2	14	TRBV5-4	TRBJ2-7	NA	TGTGCCAGCAGTCCTAGCGGGCAACCCTACGAGCAGTACTTC	CASSPSGQPYEQYF
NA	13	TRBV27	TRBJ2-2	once	TGTGCCAGCAGTCCCTCCCCAACCGGGGAGCTGTTTTTT	CASSPSPTGELFF
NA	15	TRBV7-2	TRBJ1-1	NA	TGTGCCAGCAGCTTAGGTGACAGGCGTAACACTGAAGCTTTCTTT	CASSLGDRRNTEAFF
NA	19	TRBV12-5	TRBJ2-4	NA	TGTGCTAGTGGTTTGGTCTTGAGGGGATTGAAGCTAGCCAAAAACATTCAGTACTTC	CASGLVLRGLKLAKNIQYF
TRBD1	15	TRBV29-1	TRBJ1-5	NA	TGCAGCGCCCGGACCGGGACAGGGCGCAATCAGCCCCAGCATTTT	CSARTGTGRNQPQHF
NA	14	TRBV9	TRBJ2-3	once	TGTGCCAGCAGCGTCCAGGGGAGCGCAGATACGCAGTATTTT	CASSVQGSADTQYF
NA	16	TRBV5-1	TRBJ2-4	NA	TGCGCCAGCAGCTCCGACGGTTCGTGGGTCAAAAACATTCAGTACTTC	CASSSDGSWVKNIQYF
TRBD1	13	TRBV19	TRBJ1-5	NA	TGTGCCAGTACGGACAGGTTCAATCAGCCCCAGCATTTT	CASTDRFNQPQHF
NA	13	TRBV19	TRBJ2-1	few	TGTGCCAGTAGTATCGGAGCCTACAATGAGCAGTTCTTC	CASSIGAYNEQFF
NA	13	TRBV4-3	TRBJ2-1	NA	TGCGCCAGCAGCCAAGGGGGGTTCAATGAGCAGTTCTTC	CASSQGGFNEQFF
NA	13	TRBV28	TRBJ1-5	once	TGTGCCAGCAGTTTGGTCCTCAATCAGCCCCAGCATTTT	CASSLVLNQPQHF
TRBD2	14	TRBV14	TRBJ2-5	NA	TGTGCCAGCAGCCAAGATATTTACCCGCGGGAGCAGTACTTC	CASSQDIYPREQYF
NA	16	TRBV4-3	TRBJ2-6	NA	TGCGCCAGCAGCCAAGATGCGGTCTCTGGGGCCAACGTCCTGACTTTC	CASSQDAVSGANVLTF
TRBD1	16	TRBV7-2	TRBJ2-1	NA	TGTGCCAGCAGCTTAGCGTGGCCGTCCAGGGGACAGGGGGTCTTCTTC	CASSLAWPSRGQGVFF
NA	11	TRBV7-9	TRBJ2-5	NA	TGTGCCAGCAGCTCGCAGGGGACCCAGTACTTC	CASSSQGTQYF
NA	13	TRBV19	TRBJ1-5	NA	TGTGCCAGTAAAGGGACCGACAATCAGCCCCAGCATTTT	CASKGTDNQPQHF
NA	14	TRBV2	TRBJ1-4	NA	TGTGCCAGCAGTTCTCGAACAGGGAGTGAAAAACTGTTTTTT	CASSSRTGSEKLFF
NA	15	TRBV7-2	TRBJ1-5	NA	TGTGCCAGCAGCTCGGACGGGCTGGCTGGTCAGCCCCAGCATTTT	CASSSDGLAGQPQHF